This is a list of T cell receptor beta chains from one sample in a study of identical twins. Each CDR3 protein gets one entry after TCRdb re-called the 5' RACE reads with MiXCR. The sample lists some 790,000 distinct CDR3 sequences, about 20% occurring once. The same sample was also used in a study of T cells expressing NK-cell markers.

Sequencing used PBMCs. The source is a woman aged 18 to 35 in good health. Each CDR3 is given with its conserved first and last residue. A D gene is named only where the DNA matches it firmly. Size values are once, few and many counts, or a class for expanded clones, and some rows have none.

. TRBJ1-2 TRBV25-1 few CASSEPSRDHGYTF TGTGCCAGCAGTGAACCCTCCAGGGACCATGGCTACACCTTC
TRBD1 TRBJ2-1 TRBV20-1 . CSARDRGSTYNEQFF TGCAGTGCTAGGGACAGGGGATCGACCTACAATGAGCAGTTCTTC
. TRBJ2-5 TRBV7-9 few CASSLVGGKETQYF TGTGCCAGCAGCTTAGTAGGAGGGAAAGAGACCCAGTACTTC
. TRBJ2-1 TRBV2 few CASRREGAGNEQFF TGTGCCAGCAGACGGGAGGGGGCGGGTAATGAGCAGTTCTTC
TRBD1 TRBJ1-4 TRBV7-2 few CASSLVDGTGREKLFF TGTGCCAGCAGCTTAGTAGACGGGACAGGGCGAGAAAAACTGTTTTTT
. TRBJ2-3 TRBV6-5 . CASSSISFDRFTDTQYF TGTGCCAGCAGTTCCATTTCCTTCGACAGGTTCACAGATACGCAGTATTTT
. TRBJ2-5 TRBV3-1 . CASSQGFQETQYF TGTGCCAGCAGCCAAGGCTTCCAAGAGACCCAGTACTTC
. TRBJ2-1 TRBV29-1 few CSVLISGNEQFF TGCAGCGTTCTAATCTCAGGGAATGAGCAGTTCTTC
. TRBJ1-1 TRBV20-1 . CSARSIRVNTEAFF TGCAGTGCTAGGAGTATAAGGGTGAACACTGAAGCTTTCTTT
TRBD1 TRBJ1-1 TRBV5-1 . CASSFLQGAGGTEAFF TGCGCCAGCAGCTTCCTACAGGGGGCCGGTGGTACTGAAGCTTTCTTT
. TRBJ2-3 TRBV20-1 few CSAKVGETQYF TGCAGTGCTAAAGTTGGGGAGACGCAGTATTTT
. TRBJ1-5 TRBV7-8 . CASKKSDPQPQHF TGTGCCAGCAAGAAAAGTGACCCTCAGCCCCAGCATTTT
. TRBJ2-1 TRBV29-1 . CSAPGRHRGSSYNEQFF TGCAGCGCCCCCGGGAGGCACAGGGGGAGCTCCTACAATGAGCAGTTCTTC
. TRBJ2-2 TRBV4-3 . CASSHLGRRTGELFF TGCGCCAGCAGCCACCTCGGACGTCGTACCGGGGAGCTGTTTTTT
. TRBJ2-1 TRBV6-1 . CASTPWQRGRGHEQFF TGTGCCAGCACCCCGTGGCAACGAGGCCGGGGCCATGAGCAGTTCTTC
. TRBJ1-1 TRBV7-9 . CASSLLRTNTEAFF TGTGCCAGCAGCTTATTGAGAACGAACACTGAAGCTTTCTTT
. TRBJ1-1 TRBV5-1 . CASSFWGYEAFF TGCGCCAGCAGCTTTTGGGGATATGAAGCTTTCTTT
. TRBJ2-1 TRBV25-1 . CASSELVGDSRYNEQFF TGTGCCAGCAGTGAATTAGTAGGGGACTCACGATACAATGAGCAGTTCTTC
. TRBJ1-4 TRBV12-3/TRBV12-4 . CASSPQRYGGKLFF TGTGCCAGCAGTCCACAGCGGTATGGGGGGAAACTGTTTTTT
TRBD1 TRBJ2-7 TRBV29-1 . CSVGRQGGTYEQYF TGCAGCGTGGGCAGACAGGGTGGAACCTACGAGCAGTACTTC
. TRBJ2-1 TRBV20-1 . CSSSPEQFF TGCAGTTCGTCGCCTGAGCAGTTCTTC
. TRBJ2-5 TRBV5-1 few CASSGGMLSTETQYF TGCGCCAGCAGCGGAGGCATGCTGTCGACAGAGACCCAGTACTTC
. TRBJ2-5 TRBV12-3/TRBV12-4 few CASTLRVRETQYF TGTGCCAGCACCCTCAGGGTGCGGGAGACCCAGTACTTC
TRBD1 TRBJ2-3 TRBV7-3 . CASSPRDRDGTDTQYF TGTGCCAGCAGCCCAAGGGACAGGGACGGCACAGATACGCAGTATTTT
TRBD1 TRBJ2-7 TRBV12-3/TRBV12-4 . CASSLGLGGQGAHEQYF TGTGCCAGCAGTTTAGGCCTCGGAGGACAGGGGGCCCACGAGCAGTACTTC
. TRBJ2-3 TRBV29-1 . CSVVTANTDTQYF TGCAGCGTTGTGACAGCAAACACAGATACGCAGTATTTT
TRBD1 TRBJ1-3 TRBV3-1 . CASSQVGGQNIYF TGTGCCAGCAGCCAAGTAGGGGGACAGAACATATATTTT
. TRBJ2-2 TRBV24-1 few CATSGRNTGELFF TGTGCCACCAGTGGTCGGAACACCGGGGAGCTGTTTTTT
TRBD1 TRBJ1-1 TRBV20-1 . CSVRWDRGTEAFF TGCAGTGTCAGGTGGGACAGGGGCACTGAAGCTTTCTTT